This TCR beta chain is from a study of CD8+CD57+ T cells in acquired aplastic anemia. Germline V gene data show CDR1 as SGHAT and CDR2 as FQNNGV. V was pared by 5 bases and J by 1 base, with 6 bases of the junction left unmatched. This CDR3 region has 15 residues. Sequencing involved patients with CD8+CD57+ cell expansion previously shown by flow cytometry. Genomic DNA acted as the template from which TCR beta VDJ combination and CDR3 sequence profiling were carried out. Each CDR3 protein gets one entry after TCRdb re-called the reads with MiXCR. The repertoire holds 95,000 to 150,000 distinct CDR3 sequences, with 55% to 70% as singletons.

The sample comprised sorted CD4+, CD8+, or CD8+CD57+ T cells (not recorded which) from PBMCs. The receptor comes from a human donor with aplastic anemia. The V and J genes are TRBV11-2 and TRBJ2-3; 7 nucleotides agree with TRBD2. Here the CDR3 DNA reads TGTGCCAGCAGCCCCCTCCGGGGGGGCACAGATACGCAGTATTTT. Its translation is CASSPLRGGTDTQYF.